What follows describes a single TCR beta chain. Its specific antigen is unknown. No base-level quality is on record; no much larger clone is a single base apart. The sample comes from a study of CD8+ T cells in alopecia areata (dated by TCRdb to the late 2010s). Regarding the study in general: Treated patients were enrolled in an open-label pilot trial of oral tofacitinib, 5 to 10 mg twice daily, for moderate-to-severe alopecia areata. Tofacitinib was given for 6 to 18 months, followed by 6 months of follow-up off drug to assess delayed response and recurrence. Disease severity in treated patients was measured with the SALT score, which quantifies the percentage of affected scalp surface area. The study used high-throughput TCRbeta sequencing to examine T cell clonal expansion in alopecia areata, in both the C3H/HeJ mouse model and human patients. Scalp tissue and sorted CD4+ and CD8+ peripheral blood T cells from patchy and totalis/universalis alopecia areata patients and from healthy controls were covered by human TCRbeta sequencing. Patients on tofacitinib were biopsied at baseline and after 4 and 24 weeks of treatment, and several of the patients also had a later scalp biopsy. Clonality in the scalp was compared among normal scalp (n=4), patchy alopecia areata scalp (n=8), and alopecia totalis/universalis scalp (n=8). RNA was obtained with the PAXgene miRNA kit for fixed scalp, the miRNeasy kit for PBMCs, and the RNeasy kit for mouse skin. immunoSEQ multiplex PCR using 35 Vbeta forward primers and 13 Jbeta reverse primers was used to amplify TCRbeta CDR3 regions. What the study reported, not specific to this receptor: With tofacitinib, both scalp clonality and the number of expanded CD8+ clones among the top 100 scalp clones went down significantly. Unlike mouse skin, where gammadelta T cells dominate, normal human skin contains resident alphabeta T cells that get sequenced too, which complicates analysis of the scalp TCR repertoire. Higher clonality and more expanded CD8+ clones were observed in lesional scalp than in normal scalp, particularly in alopecia totalis/universalis, a finding suggestive of antigenic drive. Shared TCR sequences between patients were less evident than in mice, which may be partly attributable to HLA diversity in the patient population. During tofacitinib treatment, many expanded lesional clones stuck around in both scalp and blood, and this persistence may partly explain why relapse happens after treatment is stopped. The treated cohort was small, with a single nonresponder, so links between baseline CD8+ expansion and response need larger studies.

CDR1 and CDR2 were assigned from the germline V gene as LGHNA and YNFKEQ. From V the trimming removes 5 bases and from J it removes 0 bases, while the gene matches leave 7 bases of the junction unaccounted for. The CDR3 spans 16 residues, from the cysteine through the phenylalanine. Solely the CDR3 DNA is kept, with 48 bases framed from the first base. Interpreted using the paper, the time point label stands for: around 4 weeks on oral tofacitinib. The treatment or condition label of this sample denotes: oral pan-JAK inhibitor, 5-10 mg twice daily. From alopecia areata patients, peripheral blood was collected along with lesional scalp punch biopsies. After PBMCs were isolated by density centrifugation and stained for CD3, CD4 and CD8, a FACSAria was used to sort CD4+ and CD8+ T cells. The library was produced with the immunoSEQ multiplex PCR assay. RNA was extracted from all samples and reverse transcribed into cDNA, which served as template for TCR sequencing. SuperScript III was used to make first-strand cDNA, primed with a 2:1 mix of oligo-dT and random hexamers. A synthetic immune receptor repertoire was used to measure amplification bias, and any remaining bias was corrected computationally. The paper's processing steps were these. Raw reads were preprocessed to remove errors, and CDR3 was defined by IMGT conventions from the conserved cysteine to phenylalanine. Clonality was computed by normalizing Shannon entropy by log2 of the number of productive unique TCRs and subtracting the result from 1. Whether each scalp clone was CD4 or CD8 was inferred by checking scalp TCRbeta sequences against the CD4 and CD8 repertoires from sorted blood. TCRdb holds this immuneACCESS table with in-frame rearrangements only. Some clones are missing; in checked studies, unresolved V genes explain under half, and the rest has no known cause. That table is the source of V, J and clone size, and D and trimming were worked out from the DNA. This sample holds under 150,000 clones; around 56% were observed only once. The top ten clonotypes cover roughly 0.45% of the sample.

This sequence originates from a human donor with alopecia areata. The specimen comprised CD4+ T cells sorted from blood, sampled at week 4, from a patient treated with tofacitinib. Recombination joined TRBV4-2 with TRBJ1-3, and TRBD1 matches 7 of the central bases. The DNA is as follows: TGTGCCAGCAGCGAAGGACAGGCGAACTCTGGAAACACCATATATTTT. Protein translation: CASSEGQANSGNTIYF.